Listed below are T cell receptor beta chains from one sample, sequenced in a study of T cell responses to AZD1222 COVID-19 vaccine. Profiling relied on immunoSEQ multiplex PCR, and the TCRdb table lists in-frame clones only, not all of them. The sample has 90,000 to 100,000 clones; around 89% are singletons. Here the sequenced sample was peripheral blood, taken on day 0 of AZD1222 vaccination. The source is an adult in good health. The CDR3 runs from the conserved cysteine through the conserved F or W. Each record gives: J gene, V gene, clone size, D gene, CDR3 protein, CDR3 DNA. The D gene is left open where the match is weak. Size values are once, few and many counts, or a class for expanded clones, and some rows have none.

>TRBJ2-1|TRBV5-1|.|TRBD2
CASSFPISGSAYNEQFF
TGCGCCAGCAGCTTCCCCATTAGCGGGAGCGCCTACAATGAGCAGTTCTTC
>TRBJ2-1|TRBV18|.|TRBD2
CASSPGTSGMSSYNEQFF
TGTGCCAGCTCACCGGGGACTAGCGGGATGAGCTCCTACAATGAGCAGTTCTTC
>TRBJ2-1|TRBV19|.|.
CASSPRTANEQFF
TGTGCCAGTAGTCCTAGGACAGCTAATGAGCAGTTCTTC
>TRBJ2-3|TRBV6-5|.|.
CASQTPTAADTQYF
TGTGCCAGTCAGACTCCAACGGCCGCAGATACGCAGTATTTT
>TRBJ1-1|TRBV19|.|TRBD1
CASSITGGAIRYTEAFF
TGTGCCAGTAGTATAACAGGGGGCGCGATAAGATACACTGAAGCTTTCTTT
>TRBJ1-2|TRBV3-1/TRBV3-2|.|.
CASSPSRFSNYGYTF
TGTGCCAGCAGCCCCTCCAGGTTTTCCAACTATGGCTACACCTTC
>TRBJ1-6|TRBV18|.|.
CASSPGQTYNSPLHF
TGTGCCAGCTCACCCGGACAGACCTATAATTCACCCCTCCACTTT
>TRBJ1-6|TRBV27|.|.
CASSPSSYNSPLHF
TGTGCCAGCAGCCCGAGCTCCTATAATTCACCCCTCCACTTT
>TRBJ1-6|TRBV27|.|TRBD1
CASRGTAPNSPLHF
TGTGCCAGCAGGGGGACAGCCCCGAATTCACCCCTCCACTTT
>TRBJ1-4|TRBV18|once|.
CASSTGQREKLFF
TGTGCCAGCTCGACGGGGCAGCGAGAAAAACTGTTTTTT
>TRBJ2-1|TRBV2|.|TRBD2
CASSEWASGGTEQFF
TGTGCCAGCAGTGAATGGGCTAGCGGGGGTACCGAGCAGTTCTTC
>TRBJ1-3|TRBV9|.|TRBD1
CASSGETGFGGNTIYF
TGTGCCAGCAGCGGGGAGACAGGGTTTGGTGGAAACACCATATATTTT
>TRBJ1-5|TRBV19|.|.
CASTRGGTNQPQHF
TGTGCCAGTACCCGGGGGGGTACCAATCAGCCCCAGCATTTT
>TRBJ1-5|TRBV2|.|.
CASRAGYSNQPQHF
TGTGCCAGCAGAGCGGGTTATAGCAATCAGCCCCAGCATTTT
>TRBJ2-7|TRBV28|.|.
CASSFSGTNYEQYF
TGTGCCAGCAGTTTCAGTGGGACGAACTACGAGCAGTACTTC
>TRBJ2-5|TRBV24-1|.|TRBD2
CATSGHSGVETQYF
TGTGCCACCAGTGGTCATAGCGGGGTGGAGACCCAGTACTTC
>TRBJ1-1|TRBV6-5|once|TRBD1
CASTPTGTGWSAFF
TGTGCCAGCACCCCAACCGGGACAGGGTGGTCCGCTTTCTTT
>TRBJ1-5|TRBV7-9|.|.
CASSRGSLNQPQHF
TGTGCCAGCAGCCGGGGGTCTTTGAATCAGCCCCAGCATTTT
>TRBJ2-7|TRBV6-5|.|.
CASSLQEETYEQYF
TGTGCCAGCAGTTTACAGGAGGAGACCTACGAGCAGTACTTC
>TRBJ1-1|TRBV18|.|.
CASSPSSELNTEAFF
TGTGCCAGCTCACCAAGTTCTGAATTGAACACTGAAGCTTTCTTT
>TRBJ2-5|TRBV24-1|.|TRBD2
CATSSPGGRGETQYF
TGTGCCACCAGTTCCCCAGGCGGGAGGGGAGAGACCCAGTACTTC
>TRBJ2-7|TRBV7-6|.|.
CASSLGAGSTYEQYF
TGTGCCAGCAGCTTAGGGGCCGGCTCGACCTACGAGCAGTACTTC
>TRBJ1-6|TRBV5-4|.|TRBD1
CASSPSGTGVSPLHF
TGTGCCAGCAGCCCGTCCGGGACAGGGGTTTCACCCCTCCACTTT
>TRBJ1-2|TRBV10-3|.|TRBD1
CAIRNLGNRGGDYGYTF
TGTGCCATCAGAAATTTGGGGAACAGGGGAGGGGACTATGGCTACACCTTC
>TRBJ2-6|TRBV4-2|.|.
CASKSTVDNSGANVLTF
TGTGCCAGCAAAAGTACCGTGGACAACTCTGGGGCCAACGTCCTGACTTTC
>TRBJ1-1|TRBV29-1|.|TRBD1
CSGGTGSTEAFF
TGCAGCGGTGGGACAGGGAGCACTGAAGCTTTCTTT
>TRBJ2-7|TRBV5-5|.|.
CASSLERTSYEQYF
TGTGCCAGCAGCTTGGAACGGACCTCCTACGAGCAGTACTTC
>TRBJ2-2|TRBV9|few|TRBD2
CASSVLSGGAQNTGELFF
TGTGCCAGCAGCGTACTAAGCGGGGGGGCGCAGAACACCGGGGAGCTGTTTTTT
>TRBJ2-3|TRBV7-2|.|.
CASSFTGYPGDTQYF
TGTGCCAGCAGCTTCACAGGGTATCCTGGAGATACGCAGTATTTT
>TRBJ2-7|TRBV10-3|.|.
CAIGVAFGYEQYF
TGTGCCATAGGGGTAGCGTTTGGGTACGAGCAGTACTTC
>TRBJ2-2|TRBV7-9|.|TRBD1
CASSFTGGTGELFF
TGTGCCAGCAGCTTCACAGGGGGCACCGGGGAGCTGTTTTTT
>TRBJ2-1|TRBV24-1|.|TRBD2
CATSAAGLAGDRSYNEQFF
TGTGCCACCAGTGCCGCCGGACTAGCGGGAGACCGCTCCTACAATGAGCAGTTCTTC
>TRBJ2-2|TRBV5-1|.|.
CASSPRGNTGELFF
TGCGCCAGCAGCCCGCGGGGGAACACCGGGGAGCTGTTTTTT
>TRBJ2-1|TRBV3-1/TRBV3-2|.|TRBD2
CASSQGAGRLFF
TGTGCCAGCAGCCAAGGAGCGGGGCGACTGTTCTTC
>TRBJ2-7|TRBV7-9|.|.
CASSFTGPGSTYEQYF
TGTGCCAGCAGCTTCACCGGGCCTGGGAGTACCTACGAGCAGTACTTC
>TRBJ2-1|TRBV9|once|TRBD2
CASSPRGLAGGPGYNEQFF
TGTGCCAGCAGCCCCCGGGGACTAGCGGGAGGGCCGGGCTACAATGAGCAGTTCTTC
>TRBJ1-2|TRBV28|.|.
CASSSLGGVGNYGYTF
TGTGCCAGCAGTTCCCTGGGAGGGGTAGGCAACTATGGCTACACCTTC
>TRBJ2-7|TRBV9|.|TRBD1
CASSARWDRGVHEQYF
TGTGCCAGCAGCGCCCGGTGGGACAGGGGGGTACACGAGCAGTACTTC
>TRBJ2-5|TRBV7-2|.|.
CASSPAWGGQTQYF
TGTGCCAGCAGCCCCGCCTGGGGGGGGCAGACCCAGTACTTC
>TRBJ1-5|TRBV6-2/TRBV6-3|.|.
CASSYGPEISNQPQHF
TGTGCCAGCAGTTACGGTCCGGAGATTAGCAATCAGCCCCAGCATTTT
>TRBJ1-5|TRBV23-1|.|.
CASSPQGNQPQHF
TGCGCCAGCAGTCCCCAAGGAAATCAGCCCCAGCATTTT
>TRBJ2-3|TRBV11-2|few|.
CASSFGLLADTQYF
TGTGCCAGCAGCTTCGGACTCCTCGCAGATACGCAGTATTTT
>TRBJ2-4|TRBV3-1/TRBV3-2|.|TRBD1
CASSQVTGQVAKNIQYF
TGTGCCAGCAGCCAAGTTACTGGACAGGTGGCCAAAAACATTCAGTACTTC
>TRBJ1-6|TRBV7-9|.|.
CASSRTENSPLHF
TGTGCCAGCAGCCGGACCGAGAATTCACCCCTCCACTTT
>TRBJ2-1|TRBV4-1|few|.
CASSQGAISYNEQFF
TGCGCCAGCAGCCAGGGGGCGATCTCCTACAATGAGCAGTTCTTC